This is a list of T cell receptor beta chains from one sample in a study of cytomegalovirus exposure and HLA in healthy donors. The data were produced by immunoSEQ multiplex PCR, yet TCRdb's version contains in-frame clones alone and is incomplete. The table shows some 130,000 clones, with more than 60% occurring only once. Sample: PBMCs. Every receptor here comes from a woman in her fifties or sixties in good health and CMV-seropositive. Each CDR3 is given with its conserved first and last residue. D genes are given only for firm matches.

v_call,cdr3_length,d_call,j_call,cdr3_aa
TRBV7-2,14,.,TRBJ1-2,CASSLAPGAYGYTF
TRBV7-2,15,TRBD2,TRBJ2-5,CASSLGGGAAETQYF
TRBV6-5,15,.,TRBJ2-7,CASSPEQALSYEQYF
TRBV12-2,19,.,TRBJ1-6,CASRLGTRDLSSYNSPLHF
TRBV7-3,15,TRBD1,TRBJ1-2,CASSPGGPRPFGYTF
TRBV5-1,16,.,TRBJ1-5,CASSIDGLAYNQPQHF
TRBV28,14,TRBD1,TRBJ1-4,CASSRQGPNEKLFF
TRBV5-5,15,.,TRBJ2-1,CASIQGLSSYNEQFF
TRBV15,13,TRBD2,TRBJ2-7,CATSPSGDYEQYF
TRBV5-6,16,TRBD1,TRBJ1-2,CASSLPMGQGWDGYTF
TRBV5-1,16,TRBD1,TRBJ2-2,CASSRETGALTGELFF
TRBV15,16,TRBD1,TRBJ1-2,CATSRGGTGKNYGYTF
TRBV11-2,14,.,TRBJ2-7,CASSVTGATYEQYF
TRBV7-8,13,.,TRBJ2-5,CASSGGFRETQYF
TRBV10-3,17,TRBD2,TRBJ2-3,CAISESSGGGNTDTQYF
TRBV5-4,17,TRBD1,TRBJ2-6,CASSPGQSMAGANVLTF
TRBV4-3,15,.,TRBJ2-3,CASSQGTFRTDTQYF
TRBV4-2,14,.,TRBJ2-5,CASSQGSLIETQYF
TRBV9,14,TRBD1,TRBJ2-2,CASSSRQGAGELFF
TRBV23-1,17,TRBD1,TRBJ2-1,CASSQSDGQGSYNEQFF
TRBV27,16,TRBD2,TRBJ2-7,CASSRSPGLEDYEQYF
TRBV18,14,TRBD1,TRBJ2-2,CASSRDRATGELFF
TRBV27,16,TRBD1,TRBJ2-7,CASSFSLGQGAGEQYF
TRBV30,16,TRBD1,TRBJ2-7,CAWSRPNRGPSYEQYF
TRBV19,15,TRBD1,TRBJ1-5,CASSMGTGPHQPQHF
TRBV5-5,14,.,TRBJ2-3,CASSLTPGEYTQYF
TRBV11-2,13,TRBD1,TRBJ2-7,CASSFGQGYEQYF
TRBV4-3,15,.,TRBJ2-5,CASSQRFLGGETQYF
TRBV7-2,14,.,TRBJ2-1,CASQALSSYNEQFF
TRBV4-3,16,.,TRBJ2-7,CASSQVVSGESYEQYF
TRBV5-1,14,TRBD2,TRBJ2-1,CASSVSGGPNEQFF
TRBV6-5,11,.,TRBJ1-2,CAIRRGYGYTF
TRBV19,15,.,TRBJ1-5,CASSTGSSSNQPQHF
TRBV5-1,16,TRBD1,TRBJ1-2,CASSFTRDRRNYGYTF
TRBV6-1,13,.,TRBJ1-2,CASSETGIYGYTF
TRBV12-5,16,.,TRBJ2-2,CASGLFRGRDTGELFF